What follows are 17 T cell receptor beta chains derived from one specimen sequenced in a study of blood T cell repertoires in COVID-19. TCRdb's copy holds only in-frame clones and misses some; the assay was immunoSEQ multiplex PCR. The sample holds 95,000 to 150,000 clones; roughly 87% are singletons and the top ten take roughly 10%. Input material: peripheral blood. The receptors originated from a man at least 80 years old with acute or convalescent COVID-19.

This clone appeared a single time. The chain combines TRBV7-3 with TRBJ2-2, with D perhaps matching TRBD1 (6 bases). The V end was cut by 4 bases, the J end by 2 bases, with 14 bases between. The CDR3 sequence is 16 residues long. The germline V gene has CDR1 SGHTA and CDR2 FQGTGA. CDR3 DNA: TGTGCCAGCAGCTCTACTCCGGGACATAACACCGGGGAGCTGTTTTTT. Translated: CASSSTPGHNTGELFF.

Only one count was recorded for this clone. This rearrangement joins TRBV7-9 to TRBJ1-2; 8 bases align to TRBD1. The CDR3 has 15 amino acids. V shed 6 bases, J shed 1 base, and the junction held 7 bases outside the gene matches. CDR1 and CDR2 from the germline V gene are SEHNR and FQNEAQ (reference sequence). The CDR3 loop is CASSPPTGVNYGYTF. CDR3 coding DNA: TGTGCCAGCAGTCCGCCGACAGGGGTTAACTATGGCTACACCTTC.

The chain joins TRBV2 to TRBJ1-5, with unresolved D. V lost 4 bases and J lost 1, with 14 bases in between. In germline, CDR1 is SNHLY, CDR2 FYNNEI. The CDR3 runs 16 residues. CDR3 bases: TGTGCCAGCAGTGGGAACCCGGGATGGAGCAATCAGCCCCAGCATTTT. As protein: CASSGNPGWSNQPQHF.

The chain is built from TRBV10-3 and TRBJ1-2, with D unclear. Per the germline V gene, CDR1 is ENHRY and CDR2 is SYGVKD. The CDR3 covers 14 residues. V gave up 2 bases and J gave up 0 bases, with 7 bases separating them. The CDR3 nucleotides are TGTGCCATCAGTGAGGAGAACTCTAACTATGGCTACACCTTC. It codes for CAISEENSNYGYTF.

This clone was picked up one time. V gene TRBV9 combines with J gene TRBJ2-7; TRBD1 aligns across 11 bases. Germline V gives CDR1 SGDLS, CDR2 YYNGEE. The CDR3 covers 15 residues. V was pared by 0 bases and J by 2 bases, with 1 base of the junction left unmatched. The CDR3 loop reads CASSVAGQGAYEQYF. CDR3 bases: TGTGCCAGCAGCGTAGCGGGACAGGGGGCCTACGAGCAGTACTTC.

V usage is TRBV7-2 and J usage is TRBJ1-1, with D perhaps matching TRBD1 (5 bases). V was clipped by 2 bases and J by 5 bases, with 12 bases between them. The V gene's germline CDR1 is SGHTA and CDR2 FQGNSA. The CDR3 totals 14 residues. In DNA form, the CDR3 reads TGTGCCAGCAGCTTAAAGGGCGGGGGAACTGAAGCTTTCTTT. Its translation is CASSLKGGGTEAFF.

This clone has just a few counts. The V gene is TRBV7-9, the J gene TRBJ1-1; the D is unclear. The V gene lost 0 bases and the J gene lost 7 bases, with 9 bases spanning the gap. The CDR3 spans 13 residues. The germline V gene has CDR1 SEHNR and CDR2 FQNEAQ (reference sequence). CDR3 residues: CASSLARESEAFF. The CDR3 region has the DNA TGTGCCAGCAGCTTAGCGCGGGAGAGTGAAGCTTTCTTT.

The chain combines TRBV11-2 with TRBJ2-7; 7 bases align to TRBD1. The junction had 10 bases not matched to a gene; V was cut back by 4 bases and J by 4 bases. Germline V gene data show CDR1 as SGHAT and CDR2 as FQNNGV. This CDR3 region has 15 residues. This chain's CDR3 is CASSSLQGTVYEQYF. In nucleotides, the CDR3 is TGTGCCAGCAGCTCACTTCAAGGGACAGTATACGAGCAGTACTTC.

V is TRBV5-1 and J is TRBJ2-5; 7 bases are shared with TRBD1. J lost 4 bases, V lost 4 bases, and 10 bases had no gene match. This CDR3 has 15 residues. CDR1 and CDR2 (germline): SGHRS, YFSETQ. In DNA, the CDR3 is TGCGCCAGCAGCCATGGGATCACAGGGGCAGAGACCCAGTACTTC. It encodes CASSHGITGAETQYF.

The CDR3 loop is CASSQVGTGSYEQYF. CDR3 DNA: TGTGCCAGCAGCCAAGTAGGGACAGGGAGCTACGAGCAGTACTTC. The rearrangement links TRBV3-1 (or the pseudogene TRBV3-2) to TRBJ2-7, with 9 nucleotides matching TRBD1. The CDR3 has 15 residues. Unmatched junction bases numbered 4, after V lost 1 base and J lost 3 bases. Germline-derived CDR1 and CDR2 are LGHDT and YNNKEL (reference sequence).

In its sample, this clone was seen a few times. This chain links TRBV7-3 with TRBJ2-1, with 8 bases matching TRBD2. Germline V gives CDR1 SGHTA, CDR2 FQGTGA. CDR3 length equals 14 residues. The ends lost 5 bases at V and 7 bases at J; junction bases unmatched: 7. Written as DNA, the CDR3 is TGTGCCAGCAGCCCCGGACTAGCTCAAAATGAGCAGTTCTTC. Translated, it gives CASSPGLAQNEQFF. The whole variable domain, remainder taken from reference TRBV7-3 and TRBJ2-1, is GAGVSQTPSNKVTEKGKYVELRCDPISGHTALYWYRQSLGQGPEFLIYFQGTGAADDSGLPNDRFFAVRPEGSVSTLKIQRTERGDSAVYLCASSPGLAQNEQFFGPGTRLTVL.

In DNA form, the CDR3 reads TGCGCCAGCAGTGACCAGGGGGCCGGGGAGCTGTTTTTT. Translated, it gives CASSDQGAGELFF. The V call is TRBV10-2, the J call TRBJ2-2; 7 nucleotides agree with TRBD1. Per the germline V gene, CDR1 is WSHSY and CDR2 is SAAADI. V gave up 3 bases and J gave up 6 bases; unmatched junction bases: 1. The CDR3 extends over 13 amino acids.

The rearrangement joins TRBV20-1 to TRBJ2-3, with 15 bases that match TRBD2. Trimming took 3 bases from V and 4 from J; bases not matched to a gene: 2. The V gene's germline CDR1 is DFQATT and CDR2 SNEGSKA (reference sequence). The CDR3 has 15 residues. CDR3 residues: CSASGLAGGADTQYF. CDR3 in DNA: TGCAGTGCTAGTGGACTAGCGGGGGGGGCAGATACGCAGTATTTT.

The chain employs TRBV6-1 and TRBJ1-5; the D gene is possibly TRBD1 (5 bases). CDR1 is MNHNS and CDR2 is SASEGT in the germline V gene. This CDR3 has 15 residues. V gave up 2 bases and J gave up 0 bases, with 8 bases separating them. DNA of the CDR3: TGTGCCAGCAGTGAATTGACAGCTAGCAATCAGCCCCAGCATTTT. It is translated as CASSELTASNQPQHF.

The CDR3 sequence: CASSLVPSTRGISYEQYF. As DNA, the CDR3 is TGTGCCAGCAGCTTAGTGCCATCGACAAGGGGAATCTCCTACGAGCAGTACTTC. This chain uses TRBV7-8 with TRBJ2-7; weak D call: TRBD1 (5 bases). The CDR3 runs 18 residues. Germline CDR1 reads SGHVS; CDR2 reads FQNEAQ. V gave up 1 base and J gave up 0 bases, with 19 bases separating them.

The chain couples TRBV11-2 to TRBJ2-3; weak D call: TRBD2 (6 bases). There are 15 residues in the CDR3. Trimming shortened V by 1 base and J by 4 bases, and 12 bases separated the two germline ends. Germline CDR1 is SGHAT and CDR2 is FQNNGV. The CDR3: CASSLVTSGADTQYF. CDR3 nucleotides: TGTGCCAGCAGCTTAGTGACTAGTGGGGCAGATACGCAGTATTTT. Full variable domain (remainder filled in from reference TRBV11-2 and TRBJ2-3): EAGVAQSPRYKIIEKRQSVAFWCNPISGHATLYWYQQILGQGPKLLIQFQNNGVVDDSQLPKDRFSAERLKGVDSTLKIQPAKLEDSAVYLCASSLVTSGADTQYFGPGTRLTVL.

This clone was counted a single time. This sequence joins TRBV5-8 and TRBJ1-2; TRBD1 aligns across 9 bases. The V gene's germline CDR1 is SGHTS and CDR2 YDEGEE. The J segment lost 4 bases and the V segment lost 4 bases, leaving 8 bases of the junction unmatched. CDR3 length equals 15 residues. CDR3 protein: CASSRKGQGLYGYTF. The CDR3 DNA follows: TGTGCCAGCAGCCGCAAGGGACAGGGACTCTATGGCTACACCTTC.